This T cell receptor (beta chain) was sequenced in a study of T cell responses to AZD1222 COVID-19 vaccine. To note about this clone: Its antigen is unknown.

Pooling covered second doses at about 4 or about 12 weeks. This table comes from immunoSEQ multiplex PCR, and its TCRdb copy is limited to in-frame clones, with some not included. The table lists some 100,000 clones, roughly nine tenths of them singletons. Study-wide points: Regions 160-218 and 743-854 dominated among vaccine-associated CD4 TCRs spanning spike. Just a handful of AZD1222 recipients tested seropositive at baseline. Receipt of two AZD1222 doses was followed by a rise in Spike-specific TCR breadth and depth.

V shed 1 base and J shed 0 bases, with 13 bases lying between them. The V gene's germline CDR1 is SNHLY and CDR2 FYNNEI. The CDR3 is 17 residues long. The TCR originated in an adult who received the AZD1222 COVID-19 vaccine. This chain joins TRBV2 and TRBJ1-3; D unclear. This specimen was peripheral blood, taken 28 days after the second AZD1222 dose. The CDR3 loop is CASSEVGLTLSGNTIYF. As DNA, the CDR3 is TGTGCCAGCAGTGAAGTTGGGCTCACCCTCTCTGGAAACACCATATATTTT. Drawing the rest from reference TRBV2 and TRBJ1-3, the complete variable domain is EPEVTQTPSHQVTQMGQEVILRCVPISNHLYFYWYRQILGQKVEFLVSFYNNEISEKSEIFDDQFSVERPDGSNFTLKIRSTKLEDSAMYFCASSEVGLTLSGNTIYFGEGSWLTVV.